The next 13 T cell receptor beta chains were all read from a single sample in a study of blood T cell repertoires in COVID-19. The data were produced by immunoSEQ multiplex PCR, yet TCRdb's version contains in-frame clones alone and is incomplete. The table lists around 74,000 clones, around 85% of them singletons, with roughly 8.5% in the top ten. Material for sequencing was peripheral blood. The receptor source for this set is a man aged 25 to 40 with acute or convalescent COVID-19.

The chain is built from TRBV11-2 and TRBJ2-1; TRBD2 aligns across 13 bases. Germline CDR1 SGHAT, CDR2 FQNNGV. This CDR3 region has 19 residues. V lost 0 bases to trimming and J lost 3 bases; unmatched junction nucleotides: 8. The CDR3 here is CASSLDLRGTSGNYNEQFF. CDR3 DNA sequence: TGTGCCAGCAGCTTAGATCTAAGGGGGACTAGCGGGAACTACAATGAGCAGTTCTTC.

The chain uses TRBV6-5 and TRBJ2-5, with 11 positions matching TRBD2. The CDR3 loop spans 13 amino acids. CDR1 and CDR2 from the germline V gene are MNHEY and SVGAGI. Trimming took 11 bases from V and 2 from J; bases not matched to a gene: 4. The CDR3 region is CAVGTSGQETQYF. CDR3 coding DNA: TGTGCCGTCGGGACTAGCGGTCAAGAGACCCAGTACTTC.

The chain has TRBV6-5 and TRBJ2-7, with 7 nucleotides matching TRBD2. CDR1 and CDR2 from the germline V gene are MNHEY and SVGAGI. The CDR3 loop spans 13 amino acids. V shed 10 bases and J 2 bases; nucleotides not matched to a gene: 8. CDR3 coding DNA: TGTGCCATTAAGCGGGACCCTACCTACGAGCAGTACTTC. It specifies CAIKRDPTYEQYF.

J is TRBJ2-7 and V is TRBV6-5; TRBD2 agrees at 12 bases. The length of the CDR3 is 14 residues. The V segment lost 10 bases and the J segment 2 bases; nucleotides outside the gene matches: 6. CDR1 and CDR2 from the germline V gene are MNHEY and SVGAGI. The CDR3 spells CATYWTSGTYEQYF. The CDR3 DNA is TGTGCCACCTACTGGACTAGCGGGACCTACGAGCAGTACTTC.

Here the CDR3 DNA reads TGTGCCAGCAAACTAGCGGGAGACTACGCCGGGGAGCTGTTTTTT. Protein sequence: CASKLAGDYAGELFF. The genes are TRBV5-4 and TRBJ2-2, with 11 bases lining up with TRBD2. This CDR3 region has 15 residues. With 6 bases clipped from V and 6 bases from J, the junction kept 7 bases outside the gene matches. The germline V gene has CDR1 SGHNT and CDR2 YYREEE (reference sequence).

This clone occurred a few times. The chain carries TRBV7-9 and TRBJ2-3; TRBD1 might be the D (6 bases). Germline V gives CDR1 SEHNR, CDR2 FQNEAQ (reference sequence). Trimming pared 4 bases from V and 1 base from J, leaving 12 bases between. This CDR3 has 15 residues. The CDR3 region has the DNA TGTGCCAGCAGCTCGTTCCGACAGGGCACAGATACGCAGTATTTT. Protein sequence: CASSSFRQGTDTQYF.

The CDR3 loop is CSVSGTGGGMNTEAFF. In nucleotides, the CDR3 is TGCAGCGTGTCCGGGACAGGGGGCGGTATGAACACTGAAGCTTTCTTT. The rearrangement joins TRBV29-1 to TRBJ1-1; 12 bases agree with TRBD1. CDR3 length: 16 amino acids. V lost 6 bases and J lost 0; bases outside the gene matches: 8. Germline CDR1 and CDR2: SQVTM and ANQGSEA.

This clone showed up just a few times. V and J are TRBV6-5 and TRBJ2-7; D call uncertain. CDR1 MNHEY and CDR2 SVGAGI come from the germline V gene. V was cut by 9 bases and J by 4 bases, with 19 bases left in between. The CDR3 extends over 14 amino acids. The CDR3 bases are TGTGCCAGTTCGACAACGGATAGTGGGTACGAGCAGTACTTC. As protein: CASSTTDSGYEQYF.

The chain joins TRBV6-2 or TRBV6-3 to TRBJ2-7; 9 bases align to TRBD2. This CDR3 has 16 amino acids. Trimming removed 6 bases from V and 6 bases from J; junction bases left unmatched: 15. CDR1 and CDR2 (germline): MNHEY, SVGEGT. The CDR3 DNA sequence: TGTGCCAGCAGCCAGATCACTCGCGGGAGGGTAAGCGAGCAGTACTTC. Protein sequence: CASSQITRGRVSEQYF.

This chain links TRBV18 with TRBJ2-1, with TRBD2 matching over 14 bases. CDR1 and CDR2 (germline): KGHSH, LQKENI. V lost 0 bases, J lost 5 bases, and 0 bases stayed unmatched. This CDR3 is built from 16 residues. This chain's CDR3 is CASSPPGLAGDNEQFF. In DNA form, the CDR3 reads TGTGCCAGCTCACCACCGGGACTAGCGGGGGACAATGAGCAGTTCTTC.

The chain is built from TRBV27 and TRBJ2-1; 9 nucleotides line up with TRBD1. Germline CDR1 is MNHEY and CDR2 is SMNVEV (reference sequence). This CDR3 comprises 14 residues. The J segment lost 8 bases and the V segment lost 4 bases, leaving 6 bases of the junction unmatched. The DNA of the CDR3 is TGTGCCAGCAGTTGGGGACAGGGTTTCGATGAGCAGTTCTTC. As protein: CASSWGQGFDEQFF.

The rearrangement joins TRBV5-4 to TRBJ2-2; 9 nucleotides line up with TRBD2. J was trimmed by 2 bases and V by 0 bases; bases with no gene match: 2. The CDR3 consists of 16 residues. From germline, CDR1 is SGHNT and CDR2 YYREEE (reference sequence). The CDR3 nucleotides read TGTGCCAGCAGCTTGGTCGGGACTAGCAACACCGGGGAGCTGTTTTTT. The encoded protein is CASSLVGTSNTGELFF.

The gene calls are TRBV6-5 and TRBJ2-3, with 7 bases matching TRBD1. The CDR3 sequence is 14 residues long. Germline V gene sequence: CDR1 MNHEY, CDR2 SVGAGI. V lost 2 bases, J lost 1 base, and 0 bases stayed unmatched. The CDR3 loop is CASSYRGRTDTQYF. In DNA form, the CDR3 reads TGTGCCAGCAGTTACAGGGGGCGCACAGATACGCAGTATTTT.